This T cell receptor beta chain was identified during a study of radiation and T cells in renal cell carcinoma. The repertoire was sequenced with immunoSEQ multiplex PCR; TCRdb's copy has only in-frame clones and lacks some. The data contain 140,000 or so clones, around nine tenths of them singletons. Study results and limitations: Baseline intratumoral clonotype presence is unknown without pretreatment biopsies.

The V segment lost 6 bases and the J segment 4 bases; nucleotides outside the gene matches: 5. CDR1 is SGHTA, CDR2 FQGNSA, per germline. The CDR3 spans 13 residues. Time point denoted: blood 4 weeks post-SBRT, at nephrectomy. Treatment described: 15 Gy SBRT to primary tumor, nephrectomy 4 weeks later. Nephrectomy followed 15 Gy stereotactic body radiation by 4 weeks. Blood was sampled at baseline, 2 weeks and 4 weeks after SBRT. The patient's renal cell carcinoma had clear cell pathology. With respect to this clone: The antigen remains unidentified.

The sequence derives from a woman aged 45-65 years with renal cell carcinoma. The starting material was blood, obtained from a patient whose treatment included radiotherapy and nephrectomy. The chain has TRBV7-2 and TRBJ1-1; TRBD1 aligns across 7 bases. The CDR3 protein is CASRQGEATEAFF. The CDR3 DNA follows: TGTGCCAGCAGGCAGGGGGAGGCCACTGAAGCTTTCTTT.